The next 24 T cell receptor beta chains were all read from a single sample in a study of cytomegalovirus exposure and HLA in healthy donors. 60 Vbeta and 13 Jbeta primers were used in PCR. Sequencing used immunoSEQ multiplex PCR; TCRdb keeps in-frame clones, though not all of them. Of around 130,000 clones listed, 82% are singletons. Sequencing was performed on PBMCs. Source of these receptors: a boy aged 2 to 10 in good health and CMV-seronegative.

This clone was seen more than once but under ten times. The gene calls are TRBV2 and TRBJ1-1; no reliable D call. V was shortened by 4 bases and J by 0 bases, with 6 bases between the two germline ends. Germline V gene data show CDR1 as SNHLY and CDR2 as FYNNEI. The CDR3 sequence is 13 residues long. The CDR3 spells CASSVTLNTEAFF. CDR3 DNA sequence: TGTGCCAGCAGTGTTACACTGAACACTGAAGCTTTCTTT.

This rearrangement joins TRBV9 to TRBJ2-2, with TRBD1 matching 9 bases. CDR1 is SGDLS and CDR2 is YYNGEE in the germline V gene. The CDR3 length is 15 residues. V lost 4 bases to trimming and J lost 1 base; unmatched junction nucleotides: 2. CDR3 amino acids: CASSRGQGNTGELFF. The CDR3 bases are TGTGCCAGCAGCCGGGGACAGGGGAACACCGGGGAGCTGTTTTTT.

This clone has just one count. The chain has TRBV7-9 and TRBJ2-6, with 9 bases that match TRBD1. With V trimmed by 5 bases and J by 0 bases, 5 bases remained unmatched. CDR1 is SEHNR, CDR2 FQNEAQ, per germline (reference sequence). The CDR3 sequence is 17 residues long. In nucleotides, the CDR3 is TGTGCCAGCAGCACGACAGGGGGGGACTCTGGGGCCAACGTCCTGACTTTC. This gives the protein CASSTTGGDSGANVLTF.

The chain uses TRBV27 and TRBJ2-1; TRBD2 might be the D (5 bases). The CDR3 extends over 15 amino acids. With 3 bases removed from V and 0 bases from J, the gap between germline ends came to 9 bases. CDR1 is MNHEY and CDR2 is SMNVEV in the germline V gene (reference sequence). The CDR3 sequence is CASSFFGSSYNEQFF. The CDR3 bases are TGTGCCAGCAGTTTTTTTGGGAGCTCCTACAATGAGCAGTTCTTC.

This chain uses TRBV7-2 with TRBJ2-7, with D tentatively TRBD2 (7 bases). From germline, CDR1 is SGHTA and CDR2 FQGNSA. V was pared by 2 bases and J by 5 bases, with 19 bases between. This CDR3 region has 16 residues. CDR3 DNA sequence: TGTGCCAGCAGCTTAAGGGGGGGATTCAAAGGAGACGAGCAGTACTTC. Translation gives CASSLRGGFKGDEQYF.

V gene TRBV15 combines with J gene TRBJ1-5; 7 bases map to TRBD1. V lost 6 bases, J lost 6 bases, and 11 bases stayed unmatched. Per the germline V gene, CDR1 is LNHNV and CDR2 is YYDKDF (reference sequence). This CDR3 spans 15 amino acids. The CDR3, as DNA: TGTGCCACCAGTTTAGACAGGGATCGGGTTCAGCCCCAGCATTTT. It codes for CATSLDRDRVQPQHF.

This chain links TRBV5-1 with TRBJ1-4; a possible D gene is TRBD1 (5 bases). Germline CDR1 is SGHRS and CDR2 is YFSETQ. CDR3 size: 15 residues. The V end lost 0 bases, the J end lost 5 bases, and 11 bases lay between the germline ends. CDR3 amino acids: CASSLAGDSNEKLFF. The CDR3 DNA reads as TGCGCCAGCAGCTTGGCCGGGGACTCGAATGAAAAACTGTTTTTT. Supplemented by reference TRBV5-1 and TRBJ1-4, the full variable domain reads KAGVTQTPRYLIKTRGQQVTLSCSPISGHRSVSWYQQTPGQGLQFLFEYFSETQRNKGNFPGRFSGRQFSNSRSEMNVSTLELGDSALYLCASSLAGDSNEKLFFGSGTQLSVL.

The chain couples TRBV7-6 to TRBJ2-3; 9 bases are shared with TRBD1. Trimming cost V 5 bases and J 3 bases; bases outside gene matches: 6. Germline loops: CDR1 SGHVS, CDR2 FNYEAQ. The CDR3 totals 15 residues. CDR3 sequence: CASSGRTGVTDTQYF. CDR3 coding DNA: TGTGCCAGCAGCGGACGGACAGGGGTGACAGATACGCAGTATTTT.

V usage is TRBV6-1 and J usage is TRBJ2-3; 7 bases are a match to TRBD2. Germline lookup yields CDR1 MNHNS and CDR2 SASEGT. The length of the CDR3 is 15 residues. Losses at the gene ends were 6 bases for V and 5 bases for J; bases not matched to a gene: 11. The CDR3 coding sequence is TGTGCCAGCAGCTTTCAAGATGGCGGGGGAGATACGCAGTATTTT. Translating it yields CASSFQDGGGDTQYF.

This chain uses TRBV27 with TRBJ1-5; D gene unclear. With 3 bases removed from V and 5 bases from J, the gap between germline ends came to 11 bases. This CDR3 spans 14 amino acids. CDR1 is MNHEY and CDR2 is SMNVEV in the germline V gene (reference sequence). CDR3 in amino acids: CASSFTSGYQPQHF. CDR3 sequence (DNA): TGTGCCAGCAGTTTTACCTCGGGGTATCAGCCCCAGCATTTT.

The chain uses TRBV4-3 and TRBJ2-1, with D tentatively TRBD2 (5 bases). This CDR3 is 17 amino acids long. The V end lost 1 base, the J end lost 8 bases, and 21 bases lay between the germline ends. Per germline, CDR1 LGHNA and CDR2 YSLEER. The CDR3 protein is CASSQGPLAYRVDEQFF. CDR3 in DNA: TGCGCCAGCAGCCAAGGACCGTTAGCGTACCGGGTCGATGAGCAGTTCTTC.

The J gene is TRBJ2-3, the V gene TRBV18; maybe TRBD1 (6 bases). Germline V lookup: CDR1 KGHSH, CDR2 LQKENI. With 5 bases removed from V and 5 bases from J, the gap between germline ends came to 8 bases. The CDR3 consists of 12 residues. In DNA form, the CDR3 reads TGTGCCAGCTCAACAGGGCGAGATACGCAGTATTTT. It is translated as CASSTGRDTQYF.

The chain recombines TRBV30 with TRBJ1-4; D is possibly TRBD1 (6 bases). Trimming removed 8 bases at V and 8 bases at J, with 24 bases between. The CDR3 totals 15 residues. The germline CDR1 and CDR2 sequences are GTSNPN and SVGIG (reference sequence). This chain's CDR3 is CAGGGGSGLWEKLFF. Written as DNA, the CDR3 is TGTGCCGGAGGGGGGGGAAGCGGTCTTTGGGAAAAACTGTTTTTT. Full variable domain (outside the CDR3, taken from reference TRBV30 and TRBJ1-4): SQTIHQWPATLVQPVGSPLSLECTVEGTSNPNLYWYRQAAGRGLQLLFYSVGIGQISSEVPQNLSASRPQDRQFILSSKKLLLSDSGFYLCAGGGGSGLWEKLFFGSGTQLSVL.

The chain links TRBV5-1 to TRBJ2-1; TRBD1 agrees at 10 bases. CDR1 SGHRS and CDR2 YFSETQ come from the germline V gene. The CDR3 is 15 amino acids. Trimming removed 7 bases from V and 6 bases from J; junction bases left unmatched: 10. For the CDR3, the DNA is TGCGCCAGCTGCCCCGGGACAGGGGTCGCCAATGAGCAGTTCTTC. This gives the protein CASCPGTGVANEQFF.

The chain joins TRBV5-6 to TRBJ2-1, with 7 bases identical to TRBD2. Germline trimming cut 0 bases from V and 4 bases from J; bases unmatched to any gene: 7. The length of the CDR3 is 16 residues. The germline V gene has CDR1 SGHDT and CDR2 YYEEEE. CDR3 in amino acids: CASSLGLAPKYNEQFF. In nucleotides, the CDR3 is TGTGCCAGCAGCTTGGGACTAGCACCGAAATACAATGAGCAGTTCTTC.

Here the CDR3 reads CASREGGGDKPYQPQHF. CDR3 bases: TGCGCCAGCAGGGAGGGGGGAGGAGACAAACCTTATCAGCCCCAGCATTTT. The chain carries TRBV10-2 and TRBJ1-5; D might be TRBD1 (6 bases). In germline, CDR1 is WSHSY, CDR2 SAAADI. The CDR3 covers 17 residues. Trimming left V 6 bases short and J 5 bases short, with 23 bases between.

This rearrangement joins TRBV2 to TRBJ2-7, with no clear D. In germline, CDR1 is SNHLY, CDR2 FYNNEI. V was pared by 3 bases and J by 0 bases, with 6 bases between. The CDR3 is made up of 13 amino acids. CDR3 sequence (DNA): TGTGCCAGCAGTGAGACTTACTCCTACGAGCAGTACTTC. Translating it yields CASSETYSYEQYF.

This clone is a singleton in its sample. The CDR3 is CASSTDRGYEQYV. CDR3 bases: TGTGCCAGCAGCACGGACAGGGGGTACGAGCAGTACGTC. This chain uses TRBV5-8 with TRBJ2-7; 10 bases line up with TRBD1. The CDR3 loop spans 13 amino acids. The ends lost 4 bases at V and 4 bases at J; junction bases unmatched: 2. Germline V lookup: CDR1 SGHTS, CDR2 YDEGEE.

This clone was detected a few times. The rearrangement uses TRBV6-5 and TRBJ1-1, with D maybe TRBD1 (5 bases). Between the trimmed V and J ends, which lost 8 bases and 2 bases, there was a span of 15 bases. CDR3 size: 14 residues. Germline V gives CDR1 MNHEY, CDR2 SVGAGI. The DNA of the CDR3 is TGTGCCAGCGCGGCCGCGGACACCAACACTGAAGCTTTCTTT. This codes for CASAAADTNTEAFF.

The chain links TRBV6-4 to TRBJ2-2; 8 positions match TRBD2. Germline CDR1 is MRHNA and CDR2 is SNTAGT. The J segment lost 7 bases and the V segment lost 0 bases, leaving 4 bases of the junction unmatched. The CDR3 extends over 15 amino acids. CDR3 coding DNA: TGTGCCAGCAGTGACTCGGCGGGGGGCCACGGGGAGCTGTTTTTT. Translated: CASSDSAGGHGELFF.

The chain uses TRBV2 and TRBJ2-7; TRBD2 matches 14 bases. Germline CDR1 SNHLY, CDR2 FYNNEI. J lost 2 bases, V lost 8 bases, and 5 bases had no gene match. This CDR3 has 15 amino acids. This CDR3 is CASLRTSGRPYEQYV. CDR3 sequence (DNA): TGTGCCAGCCTAAGGACTAGCGGGAGGCCCTACGAGCAGTACGTC.

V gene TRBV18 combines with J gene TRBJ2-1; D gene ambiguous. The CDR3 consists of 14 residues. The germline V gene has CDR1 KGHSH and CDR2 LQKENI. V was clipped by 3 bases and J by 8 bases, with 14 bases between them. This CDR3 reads CASSPGSKVYEQFF. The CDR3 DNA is TGTGCCAGCTCACCCGGGTCTAAAGTATATGAGCAGTTCTTC.

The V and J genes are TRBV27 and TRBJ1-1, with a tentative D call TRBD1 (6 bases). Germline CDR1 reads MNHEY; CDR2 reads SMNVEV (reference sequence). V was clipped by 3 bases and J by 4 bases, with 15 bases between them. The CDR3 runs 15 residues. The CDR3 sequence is CASSFSPQGFTEAFF. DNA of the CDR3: TGTGCCAGCAGTTTCTCCCCACAGGGATTCACTGAAGCTTTCTTT.

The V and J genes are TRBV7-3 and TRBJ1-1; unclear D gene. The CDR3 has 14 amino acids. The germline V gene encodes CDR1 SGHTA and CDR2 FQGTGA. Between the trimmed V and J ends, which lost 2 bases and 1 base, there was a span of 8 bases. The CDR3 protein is CASSLSGENTEAFF. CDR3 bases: TGTGCCAGCAGCTTATCCGGGGAGAACACTGAAGCTTTCTTT.